Listed here are 22 T cell receptor beta chains from one sample, sequenced in a study of cytomegalovirus exposure and HLA in healthy donors (TCRdb year 2017). The receptor library was made with the immunoSEQ multiplex PCR assay. For the multiplex PCR, a mixture combining 60 forward primers for TCR Vbeta segments and 13 reverse primers for TCR Jbeta segments was used. Not all clones reach the TCRdb copy of this immuneACCESS table, which keeps in-frame sequences only. Checked studies attribute under half of the gap to unresolved V genes and leave the rest unexplained. The table for this sample lists about 120,000 clones; approximately 78% of them were counted only once. Roughly a tenth of the sample is taken by the ten largest. Sequencing was done on a sample of PBMCs. The receptors originated from a man aged 30-40 years in good health and CMV-seropositive.

The gene calls are TRBV4-3 and TRBJ2-2; the match to TRBD2 covers 13 bases. The CDR3 spans 19 residues. Per germline, CDR1 LGHNA and CDR2 YSLEER. V lost 1 base to trimming and J lost 5 bases; unmatched junction nucleotides: 10. The CDR3, as DNA: TGCGCCAGCAGCCAAGTAGCTTGGACTAGCGGGAGCGGAACCGGGGAGCTGTTTTTT. Amino acids: CASSQVAWTSGSGTGELFF.

The chain carries TRBV30 and TRBJ2-5; TRBD1 is a possible D gene (6 bases). The J call could be wrong; TRBJ2-7 is a better fit for the DNA end. CDR1 GTSNPN and CDR2 SVGIG come from the germline V gene (reference sequence). The CDR3 sequence is 14 residues long. The DNA for the CDR3 is TGTGCCTGGATGCCCAGGGGTGGAAGGTACGAGCAGTACTTC. Its translation is CAWMPRGGRYEQYF.

The J gene is TRBJ1-4, the V gene TRBV2, with TRBD1 matching 8 bases. Germline V gene sequence: CDR1 SNHLY, CDR2 FYNNEI. V lost 4 bases and J lost 7; bases outside the gene matches: 5. CDR3 length: 14 amino acids. CDR3 residues: CASSVQGAGEKLFF. The CDR3 nucleotides read TGTGCCAGCAGTGTCCAGGGGGCGGGTGAAAAACTGTTTTTT.

This clone was picked up a small number of times. The genes are TRBV5-1 and TRBJ1-2; tentatively, D is TRBD1 (5 bases). CDR1 is SGHRS, CDR2 YFSETQ, per germline. The CDR3 length is 12 residues. Trimming stripped 4 bases from V and 6 bases from J, with 10 bases between. CDR3 amino acids: CASSPLRDGYTF. Written as DNA, the CDR3 is TGCGCCAGCAGCCCCCTCAGGGATGGCTACACCTTC.

This clone was counted only a few times. The chain recombines TRBV14 with TRBJ2-7; TRBD2 matches at 12 bases. The CDR3 runs 17 residues. Germline CDR1 reads SGHDN; CDR2 reads FVKESK. V was clipped by 1 base and J by 2 bases; unmatched bases: 6. In DNA form, the CDR3 reads TGTGCCAGCAGCCAAGGTCTACTAGCGGGAGGTACCTACGAGCAGTACTTC. It codes for CASSQGLLAGGTYEQYF.

This chain joins TRBV30 and TRBJ2-1; TRBD1 is a possible D gene (6 bases). The V and J ends lost 1 base and 11 bases respectively, with 15 bases between them. The CDR3 loop spans 13 amino acids. CDR1 GTSNPN and CDR2 SVGIG come from the germline V gene (reference sequence). The CDR3 nucleotides are TGTGCCTGGAGTGGTACATCAGGGGAACAGCAGTTCTTC. Translating gives CAWSGTSGEQQFF.

The chain combines TRBV30 with TRBJ1-1; maybe TRBD1 (5 bases). With 3 bases removed from V and 0 bases from J, the gap between germline ends came to 14 bases. The CDR3 has 15 residues. CDR1 and CDR2 (germline): GTSNPN, SVGIG (reference sequence). CDR3 DNA: TGTGCCTGGAGGCCCCCCGACAGATTGAACACTGAAGCTTTCTTT. Translation gives CAWRPPDRLNTEAFF.

This clone appeared a few times. The J gene is TRBJ2-3, the V gene TRBV18, with 7 bases lining up with TRBD2. This CDR3 has 17 residues. The germline gives CDR1 KGHSH, CDR2 LQKENI. V gave up 1 base and J gave up 4 bases; unmatched junction bases: 11. For the CDR3, the DNA is TGTGCCAGCTCACCACGTAGGGCGGGAGAAGGGGCAGATACGCAGTATTTT. Residues: CASSPRRAGEGADTQYF.

The gene calls are TRBV27 and TRBJ2-7; 8 positions agree with TRBD1. The CDR3 loop spans 16 amino acids. Germline V CDR1 and CDR2: MNHEY, SMNVEV (reference sequence). The V segment lost 5 bases and the J segment 3 bases; nucleotides outside the gene matches: 12. The CDR3 loop reads CASSPYEAGGLYEQYF. The CDR3, as DNA: TGTGCCAGCAGTCCCTACGAGGCAGGGGGCCTCTACGAGCAGTACTTC.

This clone was detected a few times. J is TRBJ2-5 and V is TRBV19; D is unclear. CDR1 and CDR2 (germline): LNHDA, SQIVND (reference sequence). V lost 4 bases to trimming and J lost 0 bases, with 9 bases between them. The CDR3 extends over 14 amino acids. The CDR3 bases are TGTGCCAGTAGTACGGTGGTGTACCAAGAGACCCAGTACTTC. Protein sequence: CASSTVVYQETQYF.

This clone turned up a few times. The chain links TRBV10-3 to TRBJ2-7; TRBD1 matches 8 bases. The CDR3 length is 11 residues. V shed 3 bases and J 9 bases; nucleotides not matched to a gene: 1. Looked up from germline, CDR1 is ENHRY and CDR2 is SYGVKD. The CDR3 here is CAISDGQGQYF. CDR3 in DNA: TGTGCCATCAGTGACGGACAGGGGCAGTACTTC.

In regard to this clone: The sample carries other DNA sequences with the same CDR3. The chain employs TRBV7-2 and TRBJ2-7, with TRBD2 matching 10 bases. Per germline, CDR1 SGHTA and CDR2 FQGNSA. This CDR3 comprises 14 residues. The V gene end was trimmed by 2 bases and the J gene end by 2 bases; junction bases not matched to a gene: 0. CDR3 loop: CASSLLAGAYEQYF. CDR3 bases: TGTGCCAGCAGCTTACTAGCGGGAGCCTACGAGCAGTACTTC. Using reference TRBV7-2 and TRBJ2-7 for the parts outside the CDR3, the full variable domain is GAGVSQSPSNKVTEKGKDVELRCDPISGHTALYWYRQSLGQGLEFLIYFQGNSAPDKSGLPSDRFSAERTGGSVSTLTIQRTQQEDSAVYLCASSLLAGAYEQYFGPGTRLTVT.

The CDR3: CASSLASSGSNEQYF. The CDR3 DNA sequence: TGCGCCAGCAGCTTGGCCTCTAGCGGGAGCAACGAGCAGTACTTC. V gene TRBV5-1 combines with J gene TRBJ2-7; the match to TRBD2 covers 10 bases. The CDR3 extends over 15 amino acids. V shed 0 bases and J 5 bases; nucleotides not matched to a gene: 5. Germline V gene data show CDR1 as SGHRS and CDR2 as YFSETQ.

V gene TRBV30 combines with J gene TRBJ2-1; TRBD2 might be the D (6 bases). The CDR3 covers 14 residues. Germline CDR1 is GTSNPN and CDR2 is SVGIG (reference sequence). Between the trimmed V and J ends, which lost 6 bases and 0 bases, there was a span of 12 bases. In nucleotides, the CDR3 is TGTGCCTGTGCGGCGGGGAGCTCCTACAATGAGCAGTTCTTC. Residues: CACAAGSSYNEQFF.

This clone was detected once. J is TRBJ2-2 and V is TRBV5-1; D remains unclear. The CDR3 consists of 14 residues. V lost 0 bases, J lost 7 bases, and 10 bases lay in between. From germline, CDR1 is SGHRS and CDR2 YFSETQ. CDR3 bases: TGCGCCAGCAGCTTGGCCAACGGTCTCGGGGAGCTGTTTTTT. This gives the protein CASSLANGLGELFF.

This chain links TRBV10-3 with TRBJ2-2; 7 nucleotides agree with TRBD1. With the DNA end fitting TRBJ1-3 better, the J assignment may be wrong. The CDR3 is made up of 12 amino acids. Germline CDR1 reads ENHRY; CDR2 reads SYGVKD. CDR3 loop: CASRGAGNTIYF. The CDR3 bases are TGTGCCAGCAGGGGGGCCGGAAACACCATATATTTT.

V gene TRBV5-4 combines with J gene TRBJ2-2; the match to TRBD2 covers 10 bases. The junction had 4 bases not matched to a gene; V was cut back by 2 bases and J by 6 bases. The CDR3 length is 15 residues. Germline V gene data show CDR1 as SGHNT and CDR2 as YYREEE (reference sequence). CDR3 loop: CASSFPSGSPGELFF. CDR3 in DNA: TGTGCCAGCAGCTTCCCTAGCGGGAGTCCCGGGGAGCTGTTTTTT.

The sample holds a few counts of this clone. V is TRBV4-1 and J is TRBJ1-1; D is undetermined. CDR1 and CDR2 (germline): MGHRA, YSYEKL. This CDR3 has 17 residues. V was clipped by 0 bases and J by 2 bases, with 16 bases between them. CDR3 loop: CASSQDSQPGKNTEAFF. CDR3 DNA: TGCGCCAGCAGCCAAGATAGCCAGCCGGGGAAAAACACTGAAGCTTTCTTT.

This rearrangement joins TRBV5-1 to TRBJ2-7; D not certain. This CDR3 comprises 14 residues. Trimming pared 2 bases from V and 0 bases from J, leaving 9 bases between. CDR1 is SGHRS, CDR2 YFSETQ, per germline. CDR3 amino acids: CASSFGLNSYEQYF. The CDR3 DNA follows: TGCGCCAGCAGCTTCGGTCTTAACTCCTACGAGCAGTACTTC.

This sequence joins TRBV11-2 and TRBJ1-5; 9 bases are a match to TRBD1. Trimming removed 4 bases from V and 5 bases from J; junction bases left unmatched: 6. Germline V CDR1 and CDR2: SGHAT, FQNNGV. The CDR3 runs 15 residues. For the CDR3, the DNA is TGTGCCAGCAGCTCCGGACAGGGGTGGGATCAGCCCCAGCATTTT. It specifies CASSSGQGWDQPQHF.

The chain uses TRBV11-3 and TRBJ1-2, with 7 bases matching TRBD1. The germline V gene has CDR1 SGHNT and CDR2 YENEEA. V lost 2 bases to trimming and J lost 7 bases; unmatched junction nucleotides: 7. The CDR3 is 14 amino acids. CDR3 sequence: CASSLPARGFGYTF. In DNA form, the CDR3 reads TGTGCCAGCAGCTTACCGGCCAGGGGGTTTGGCTACACCTTC.

V and J are TRBV4-3 and TRBJ2-7; a weak D match, TRBD2 (7 bases). Trimming took off 1 base at V and 3 bases at J, with 13 bases between the two ends. The CDR3 has 15 residues. CDR1 is LGHNA and CDR2 is YSLEER in the germline V gene. Here the CDR3 DNA reads TGCGCCAGCAGCCAAGGTGAAGGGGGGGACTACGAGCAGTACTTC. Its translation: CASSQGEGGDYEQYF.